The clone carrying this T cell receptor (beta chain) was picked up many times. Its antigen is undetermined. The CDR3 covers 15 residues. The germline CDR1 and CDR2 sequences are MNHNY and SVGAGI (reference sequence). V was shortened by 8 bases and J by 5 bases, with 18 bases between the two germline ends. Synthesis of cDNA was performed by 5'RACE using 10-nucleotide random UMIs. TCRdb itself ran the 5' RACE reads through MiXCR, one entry per CDR3 protein. In the table there are some 53,000 distinct CDR3 sequences, roughly 17% of which are singletons. This entry comes from a study of neurological immune-mediated disorders. Notes on the study in general: The highest TCR clonal expansion occurred in HTLV-1-associated myelopathy; multiple sclerosis fell below healthy controls. None of the CDR3 amino acid sequences of expanded clones recurred across subjects, suggesting private repertoires in all groups.

The unsorted libraries originated from 2 million PBMCs that had been stored at -80 C. This receptor was taken from a man in his sixties in good health. The V call is TRBV6-6, the J call TRBJ2-2; D not certain. The sequenced sample was PBMCs. The CDR3 sequence is CASRNGSPRTGELFF. The CDR3 DNA sequence: TGTGCCAGCCGGAATGGGTCGCCACGAACCGGGGAGCTGTTTTTT.